Shown below are 17 T cell receptor beta chains from a single sample sequenced in a study of blood T cell repertoires in COVID-19. TCRdb's copy holds only in-frame clones and misses some; the assay was immunoSEQ multiplex PCR. The sample carries some 250,000 clones, approximately 91% recorded once. Sequencing was performed on PBMCs or T cells enriched from blood (not recorded which). All receptors come from a woman aged 40 to 50 with acute COVID-19.

The V gene is TRBV6-5, the J gene TRBJ1-3; D is unresolved. CDR3 size: 15 residues. The V gene lost 6 bases and the J gene lost 3 bases, with 15 bases spanning the gap. Germline loops: CDR1 MNHEY, CDR2 SVGAGI. The DNA for the CDR3 is TGTGCCAGCAGCCGCCTCGGAGGACTTGGAAACACCATATATTTT. Translation: CASSRLGGLGNTIYF.

The J gene is TRBJ1-4, the V gene TRBV6-5; TRBD1 aligns across 8 bases. The CDR3 has 15 amino acids. Germline lookup yields CDR1 MNHEY and CDR2 SVGAGI. V shed 2 bases, J shed 8 bases, and the junction held 7 bases outside the gene matches. CDR3 DNA: TGTGCCAGCAGTTACATGTCAGGGGGCGGCGAAAAACTGTTTTTT. Encoded protein: CASSYMSGGGEKLFF.

This clone was detected only once. The CDR3 DNA is TGTGCCAGCAGCTTAGGTCTAGCGGGGGGGCCGCTGGAGACCCAGTACTTC. Translated: CASSLGLAGGPLETQYF. This rearrangement joins TRBV7-2 to TRBJ2-5; 12 bases are a match to TRBD2. The CDR3 runs to 17 residues. Germline V lookup: CDR1 SGHTA, CDR2 FQGNSA. V gave up 1 base and J gave up 5 bases; unmatched junction bases: 8.

The rearrangement joins TRBV28 to TRBJ2-1; 10 nucleotides agree with TRBD2. V lost 4 bases to trimming and J lost 4 bases; unmatched junction nucleotides: 7. Germline lookup yields CDR1 MDHEN and CDR2 SYDVKM. CDR3 length equals 16 residues. The DNA of the CDR3 is TGTGCCAGCAGTTACCCCTGGACTAGCGGATACAATGAGCAGTTCTTC. Its translation: CASSYPWTSGYNEQFF.

This chain connects TRBV2 to TRBJ1-2; 7 bases align to TRBD1. Germline V CDR1 and CDR2: SNHLY, FYNNEI. V was pared by 6 bases and J by 3 bases, with 7 bases of the junction left unmatched. The CDR3 runs to 14 residues. Here the CDR3 reads CASSLGQDYYGYTF. In DNA form, the CDR3 reads TGTGCCAGCAGCCTCGGACAGGACTACTATGGCTACACCTTC.

V usage is TRBV2 and J usage is TRBJ1-2; D unresolved. The V gene lost 2 bases and the J gene lost 6 bases, with 13 bases spanning the gap. The germline CDR1 and CDR2 sequences are SNHLY and FYNNEI. The CDR3 spans 14 residues. In DNA, the CDR3 is TGTGCCAGCAGTGAAATCGCGGCGGCCAATGGCTACACCTTC. Protein product: CASSEIAAANGYTF.

The chain carries TRBV5-4 and TRBJ1-4; 7 bases are a match to TRBD1. CDR3 size: 15 residues. Trimming removed 4 bases from V and 4 bases from J; junction bases left unmatched: 7. Germline V gene data show CDR1 as SGHNT and CDR2 as YYREEE (reference sequence). The CDR3 nucleotides are TGTGCCAGCAGCCTCAGGACAGGAGTTAATGAAAAACTGTTTTTT. Encoded protein: CASSLRTGVNEKLFF.

The chain links TRBV20-1 to TRBJ2-5, with 8 bases identical to TRBD2. Germline CDR1 and CDR2: DFQATT and SNEGSKA (reference sequence). This CDR3 is 11 amino acids long. The chain's CDR3 is CTILSGAVQYF. CDR3 nucleotide sequence: TGCACTATTCTTAGCGGGGCCGTCCAGTACTTC.

The rearrangement uses TRBV19 and TRBJ2-7; TRBD2 agrees at 11 bases. Trimming cost V 5 bases and J 2 bases; bases outside gene matches: 5. The germline gives CDR1 LNHDA, CDR2 SQIVND (reference sequence). This CDR3 region has 15 residues. The CDR3 reads CASSFGTSGTYEQYF. CDR3 bases: TGTGCCAGTAGTTTCGGGACTAGCGGAACCTACGAGCAGTACTTC.

V is TRBV6-5 and J is TRBJ1-1, with D tentatively TRBD1 (5 bases). V gave up 0 bases and J gave up 1 base, with 6 bases separating them. In germline, CDR1 is MNHEY, CDR2 SVGAGI. CDR3 length: 14 amino acids. The CDR3 spells CASSYSRGNTEAFF. In DNA form, the CDR3 reads TGTGCCAGCAGTTACTCAAGGGGGAACACTGAAGCTTTCTTT.

This clone was picked up one time. The chain couples TRBV3-1 (or the pseudogene TRBV3-2) to TRBJ2-2; 9 bases are shared with TRBD2. After removal of 1 base from V and 4 bases from J, the junction contained 1 base not matched to a gene. CDR3 length: 15 residues. From germline, CDR1 is LGHDT and CDR2 YNNKEL (reference sequence). CDR3 in amino acids: CASSQVGLATGELFF. CDR3 DNA: TGTGCCAGCAGCCAAGTGGGACTAGCCACCGGGGAGCTGTTTTTT.

The chain uses TRBV6-5 and TRBJ1-2; 7 bases match TRBD1. CDR1 and CDR2 from the germline V gene are MNHEY and SVGAGI. After removal of 4 bases from V and 0 bases from J, the junction contained 2 bases not matched to a gene. The length of the CDR3 is 14 residues. CDR3 coding DNA: TGTGCCAGCAGTTGGGGACAGCCTAACTATGGCTACACCTTC. This sequence encodes CASSWGQPNYGYTF.

The chain uses TRBV11-2 and TRBJ1-2; D not resolved. The CDR3 loop spans 13 amino acids. The V gene lost 5 bases and the J gene lost 4 bases, with 11 bases spanning the gap. The germline gives CDR1 SGHAT, CDR2 FQNNGV. The CDR3 is CASSPARSYGYTF. The CDR3 region has the DNA TGTGCCAGCAGCCCGGCCCGGAGCTATGGCTACACCTTC.

This clone was picked up one time. V usage is TRBV19 and J usage is TRBJ1-1; D gene ambiguous. The CDR3 covers 14 residues. Trimming stripped 5 bases from V and 0 bases from J, with 10 bases between. Germline V CDR1 and CDR2: LNHDA, SQIVND (reference sequence). DNA of the CDR3: TGTGCCAGTAGTCTTAGCCGAATGAACACTGAAGCTTTCTTT. Translating gives CASSLSRMNTEAFF.

This clone has a single count. This rearrangement joins TRBV3-1 (or the pseudogene TRBV3-2) to TRBJ2-4; 9 bases line up with TRBD1. CDR3 length: 17 residues. Germline CDR1 and CDR2: LGHDT and YNNKEL (reference sequence). Trimming at V came to 2 bases and at J to 1 base, leaving 6 bases not matched to a gene. The CDR3 sequence is CASSQTGGFGAKNIQYF. The CDR3 DNA is TGTGCCAGCAGCCAAACAGGGGGCTTTGGTGCCAAAAACATTCAGTACTTC.

Only a few counts were recorded for this clone. The rearrangement links TRBV5-1 to TRBJ2-7; D might be TRBD1 (6 bases). V was cut by 4 bases and J by 2 bases, with 13 bases left in between. This CDR3 has 14 amino acids. The germline V gene has CDR1 SGHRS and CDR2 YFSETQ. The CDR3 sequence: CASSAVDRAYEQYF. The CDR3 coding sequence is TGCGCCAGCAGCGCCGTGGACAGAGCCTACGAGCAGTACTTC.

CDR3 sequence: CASSPTGTGNTEAFF. The CDR3 coding sequence is TGTGCCAGCTCACCAACCGGGACAGGGAACACTGAAGCTTTCTTT. This chain uses TRBV18 with TRBJ1-1, with 8 bases fitting TRBD1. Germline values: CDR1 KGHSH, CDR2 LQKENI. V was pared by 2 bases and J by 1 base, with 3 bases of the junction left unmatched. The CDR3 length is 15 residues.